This T cell receptor beta chain was recovered during a study of CD8 T cells in ankylosing spondylitis. General observations from the study: Reportedly, disease-linked clones are significantly enriched in ankylosing spondylitis patients' matched synovial fluid. Among TCR beta sequences, a motif of roughly 8 highly homologous variants appeared characteristic of ankylosing spondylitis blood. Both synovial fluid and blood in reactive arthritis had previously been reported to carry some motif variants.

This clonotype was seen more than once but under ten times. Its antigen remains unknown. Construction of TCR beta libraries was performed using quantitative 5'-RACE with molecular barcodes. TCRdb ran MiXCR on the 5' RACE reads and lists one entry per CDR3 protein. In the table there are about 480,000 distinct CDR3 sequences, over 15% of which are singletons. Germline V gives CDR1 SQVTM, CDR2 ANQGSEA. The V segment lost 7 bases and the J segment 3 bases; nucleotides outside the gene matches: 2. The CDR3 is made up of 12 amino acids. The source material was blood, either unsorted or a sorted T cell fraction (not recorded which). The origin of this receptor is a male donor with ankylosing spondylitis. The chain uses TRBV29-1 and TRBJ1-1; the match to TRBD1 covers 10 bases. The CDR3 loop is CSGGQGDTEAFF. The CDR3 region has the DNA TGCAGCGGCGGACAGGGGGACACTGAAGCTTTCTTT. The entire variable domain, with the rest obtained from reference TRBV29-1 and TRBJ1-1, is as follows: SAVISQKPSRDICQRGTSLTIQCQVDSQVTMMFWYRQQPGQSLTLIATANQGSEATYESGFVIDKFPISRPNLTFSTLTVSNMSPEDSSIYLCSGGQGDTEAFFGQGTRLTVV.